The next 9 T cell receptor beta chains were all read from a single sample in a study of shared clonotypes between healthy human individuals. Data came from immunoSEQ multiplex PCR; TCRdb stores just in-frame clones and leaves some out. The table includes 630,000 or so clones, nearly 98% detected once. Positively selected for CCR7, the CD45RO-negative cells used as naive CD8 cells excluded terminally differentiated effector memory CD45RA+ cells. The sequenced material came from naive CD8+ T cells sorted from blood. Receptor source: a man aged 25-45 years in good health.

This clone was recorded once. The chain carries TRBV4-1 and TRBJ2-2; D not certain. Germline CDR1 reads MGHRA; CDR2 reads YSYEKL. The V end was cut by 1 base, the J end by 5 bases, with 14 bases between. The CDR3 has 16 amino acids. This CDR3 reads CASSQGLVVRTGELFF. The CDR3 coding sequence is TGCGCCAGCAGCCAAGGCCTTGTAGTCAGAACCGGGGAGCTGTTTTTT.

The genes are TRBV27 and TRBJ2-7; tentative D call: TRBD1 (6 bases). The V end was cut by 5 bases, the J end by 0 bases, with 14 bases between. The CDR3 runs 15 residues. In germline, CDR1 is MNHEY, CDR2 SMNVEV (reference sequence). The CDR3 coding sequence is TGTGCCAGCAGTCCCCACCCACAGGGCTCCTACGAGCAGTACTTC. It encodes CASSPHPQGSYEQYF.

The chain uses TRBV30 and TRBJ2-3; 9 positions match TRBD2. V was pared by 3 bases and J by 2 bases, with 9 bases of the junction left unmatched. This CDR3 is 16 amino acids long. The germline V gene has CDR1 GTSNPN and CDR2 SVGIG (reference sequence). The CDR3 sequence: CAWSAGTSTLTDTQYF. CDR3 DNA sequence: TGTGCCTGGAGCGCCGGGACTAGCACCCTCACAGATACGCAGTATTTT.

This chain uses TRBV5-4 with TRBJ2-7, with 8 bases identical to TRBD1. The J segment lost 2 bases and the V segment lost 9 bases, leaving 4 bases of the junction unmatched. Germline values: CDR1 SGHNT, CDR2 YYREEE (reference sequence). The CDR3 totals 12 residues. The CDR3 bases are TGTGCCACCAGGGGGCGGACCTACGAGCAGTACTTC. Protein sequence: CATRGRTYEQYF.

This clone was seen only once. CDR3 region: CANLAESYEQYF. The CDR3 coding sequence is TGTGCCAATCTAGCGGAATCCTACGAGCAGTACTTC. The V gene is TRBV2, the J gene TRBJ2-7, with 7 bases matching TRBD2. The J segment lost 1 base and the V segment lost 10 bases, leaving 4 bases of the junction unmatched. The CDR3 totals 12 residues. Germline lookup yields CDR1 SNHLY and CDR2 FYNNEI.

The chain employs TRBV6-1 and TRBJ1-5; TRBD1 might be the D (5 bases). CDR3 length: 13 residues. Per the germline V gene, CDR1 is MNHNS and CDR2 is SASEGT. Trimming took 7 bases from V and 4 from J, leaving 11 bases between them. In nucleotides, the CDR3 is TGTGCCAGCACAACAGGTTTAAATCAGCCCCAGCATTTT. Its translation is CASTTGLNQPQHF.

In the case of this clone: Other DNA sequences in the sample encode the same CDR3. V gene TRBV7-9 combines with J gene TRBJ2-1; no definite D call. CDR1 is SEHNR and CDR2 is FQNEAQ in the germline V gene (reference sequence). The CDR3 covers 11 residues. Trimming cost V 5 bases and J 9 bases, with 8 bases left between them. As DNA, the CDR3 is TGTGCCAGCAGCCCCGTAGGTGAGCAGTTCTTC. It specifies CASSPVGEQFF.

This chain links TRBV11-1 with TRBJ2-2, with TRBD2 matching over 7 bases. There are 16 residues in the CDR3. Germline loops: CDR1 SGHAT, CDR2 FQDESV (reference sequence). V dropped 6 bases and J dropped 5; count of bases not matched to a gene: 12. The CDR3 protein is CASSYPGPGGTGELFF. The CDR3 DNA is TGTGCCAGCAGTTATCCGGGACCGGGGGGAACCGGGGAGCTGTTTTTT.

The chain uses TRBV6-6 and TRBJ1-1; no reliable D call. The length of the CDR3 is 11 residues. The V and J ends lost 2 bases and 11 bases respectively, with 9 bases between them. The germline V gene has CDR1 MNHNY and CDR2 SVGAGI (reference sequence). CDR3 region: CASSYGRFAFF. The CDR3 DNA reads TGTGCCAGCAGTTACGGGCGGTTTGCTTTCTTT.